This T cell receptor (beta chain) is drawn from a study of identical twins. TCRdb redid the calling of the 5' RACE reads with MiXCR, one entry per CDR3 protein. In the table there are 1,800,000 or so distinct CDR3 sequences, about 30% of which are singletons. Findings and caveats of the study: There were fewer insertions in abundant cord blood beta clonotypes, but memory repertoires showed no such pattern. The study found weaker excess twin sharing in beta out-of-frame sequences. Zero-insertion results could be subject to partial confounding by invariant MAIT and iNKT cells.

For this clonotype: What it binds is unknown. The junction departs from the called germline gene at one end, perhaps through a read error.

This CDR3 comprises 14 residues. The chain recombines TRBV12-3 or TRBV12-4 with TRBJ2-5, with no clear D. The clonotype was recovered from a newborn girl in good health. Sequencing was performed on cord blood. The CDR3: CAGSSFRAQETQYF. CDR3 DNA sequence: TGTGCCGGCAGTTCCTTCCGTGCCCAAGAGACCCAGTACTTC.